The T cell receptor beta chain described here comes from a study of blood T cell repertoires in COVID-19. The authors' processing: How many nucleated cells were present was estimated from reference gene primer amplification. The assay was immunoSEQ multiplex PCR, and TCRdb's table has in-frame clones only and misses some. That table furnishes V, J and clone size, whereas the DNA furnished D and trimming. The table records some 360,000 clones, about 90% of them present only once. In terms of age and location, participants ranged from about 18 to 95 years and lived in about 25 US areas. The CDR3 runs 16 residues. The ends lost 4 bases at V and 3 bases at J; junction bases unmatched: 9. The germline CDR1 and CDR2 sequences are MNHEY and SVGAGI.

Sequences were obtained from PBMCs or T cells enriched from blood (not recorded which). This TCR was sampled from a woman aged 25 to 39 who had been exposed to COVID-19. The chain uses TRBV6-5 and TRBJ2-7; TRBD2 aligns across 10 bases. The CDR3 bases are TGTGCCAGCAGTTTCCATAGCGGGAGGTCCTTCTACGAGCAGTACTTC. Its translation is CASSFHSGRSFYEQYF.